Included here is one T cell receptor (beta chain) sequence, with context. Which antigen it targets is not known. Per-base quality was not reported, and no clone a single base away is much larger than it. Including cysteine and phenylalanine, the CDR3 has 14 amino acids. Just CDR3 DNA is preserved here, 42 bases in frame from base 1. V lost 4 bases and J lost 7 bases, and the count of bases not matched to a germline gene is 10. As encoded in the germline V gene (reference sequence), CDR1 is WNHNN while CDR2 is SYGVQD. The data originate from a study of cytomegalovirus exposure and HLA in healthy donors (TCRdb year 2017). Context from the whole study: According to an earlier analysis of a few hundred of the donors, about 179 million T cells yielded 95 million to 140 million unique TCR beta sequences and about 300 Gb of sequence data. Class I and class II HLA loci were covered by the typing at four-digit resolution. In an earlier analysis of roughly 540 of the donors, high-throughput TCR beta sequencing was used to judge whether each TCR beta V gene segment behaved as functional or pseudogenic. Donor age, sex, ethnicity and CMV serostatus were compiled together with the repertoire data. Four or five DR-DQ haplotypes were handled as single units for association and clustering because linkage in the cohort was strong. Across some 400 genotyped donors of the cohort, an average of approximately 240,000 unique TCR beta nucleotide sequences per donor were sequenced, and around 20% of those sequences were non-productive. The number of donors typed differed by locus, with roughly 620-640 for A, B, C, DRB1 and DQB1, more than 500 for DQA1, approximately 570 for DPA1, and around 460 for DPB1. The study combined high-throughput TCR immunosequencing, statistical association of individual TCRs with disease status, and machine learning to predict cytomegalovirus infection status. Rather than using new phenotypic data, the later analysis identified candidate immune exposures from TCR beta sequences and from how often those sequences occurred across donors. Every discovery cohort repertoire had been produced on one sequencing platform. To study patterns of TCR occurrence, a later analysis re-analyzed previously published TCR beta repertoires from around 700 donors and added high-resolution HLA genotyping. The study aimed to test whether cataloging public T cell receptors could reveal signatures of past pathogen exposure. An early release that covered about 600 HLA-typed donors contained around 300 gigabases of sequencing data and tens of millions of unique TCR sequences. Along with the approximately 670-subject first cohort, a separate validation cohort of approximately 110 different subjects was used. Of the 350 to 400 genotyped donors, approximately 83% fell in the genetic ancestry cluster associated with self-reported Caucasian donors. The T cell repertoires of several hundred subjects were profiled by immunosequencing and related to cytomegalovirus serostatus. A later genetic analysis used genome-wide SNP genotypes for 398 of the 666 donors, treating that subset as a discovery cohort.

Beyond this particular receptor, the publication reports: About 17 rarely observed V segments, including chromosome 9 orphons, were excluded from the earlier analysis of 550 to 700 of the donors because counts were too low. A later genetic analysis reported fewer N-insertions in productive TCRs among donors in an Asian-associated ancestry cluster than the roughly 650-donor mean. The cohort was sequenced for TCR beta chains only, and without alpha or paired-chain data the features that could be detected were limited. Correlated functional status among segregating V segments might be attributable to linkage disequilibrium, but an unknown experimental factor could not be ruled out. A later analysis associated about 17,000 TCR beta sequences with specific HLA alleles at a false discovery rate of 0.05. Cytomegalovirus status was reported to be diagnosed by the classifier with high specificity and sensitivity in both the original and validation cohorts. Most TCR sequences were observed very rarely across donors, whereas some public TCRs were present in many individuals. The study gave a list of about 160 TCR beta chains associated with cytomegalovirus. It was suggested by the authors that the approach could potentially be generalized to other disease states and immunological phenotypes. Broadly in line with IMGT annotations, most TCR beta V segments showed up in productive rearrangements about 87% or about 30% of the time in an earlier analysis of 587 of the donors. Because some donors lacked HLA typing at each locus, the association tests relied only on the typed subset. A later analysis found that TCR association rates varied across HLA loci, with DRB1 alleles showing the most associated TCRs and HLA-C alleles the fewest. According to a later analysis, most CMV-associated TCR beta chains appeared to be HLA-restricted, and the HLA associations seemed to be driven largely by CMV exposure. In a later analysis, HLA-associated TCR beta chains showed more clonal expansion and lower generation probabilities than non-associated chains that were equally common. A later analysis reported that several top co-occurrence clusters appeared linked to parvovirus B19, influenza, CMV and Epstein-Barr virus. Three of the identified cytomegalovirus-associated TCR beta chains were confirmed in vitro to be specific for cytomegalovirus antigens. Sequencing depth was assumed to be roughly uniform across donors in the presence/absence analyses, though that assumption may not hold. Immune exposure information for the cohort was limited to CMV serostatus. A cluster of highly shared sequence variants was judged likely to be a technical artifact of the sequencing pipeline. A further reported finding was that TCR beta sequences accurately predicted the HLA-A and HLA-B alleles for most subjects in the first cohort. When HLA alleles, especially DR and DQ, strongly co-occurred, attributing TCR associations to individual alleles was difficult. The 87-base-pair reads could not distinguish some IMGT-functional V segments, including TRBV6-2 and TRBV6-3, so those segments were excluded. In a later genetic analysis, a missense DCLRE1C variant was associated with V-gene and J-gene trimming of TCR beta chains, and the association was replicated in an independent cohort.

In total, 600 or so healthy bone marrow donors made up the cohort. Cohort members were all nominally healthy when sampled, although unrecorded immune exposures were likely present. The donor tested CMV seronegative and was one of the 352 seronegative cohort members. A peripheral blood sample was provided by each donor, and peripheral blood mononuclear cells were used for TCR beta sequencing. The Qiagen DNeasy Blood Extraction Kit was used to extract genomic DNA from the blood cell samples. Library preparation used the immunoSEQ multiplex PCR assay. A mixture of 60 forward primers for TCR Vbeta segments and 13 reverse primers for TCR Jbeta segments was used in the multiplex PCR. Amplification of the CDR3 region of rearranged TCR beta genes was performed with a multiplex PCR assay on genomic DNA. On the Illumina HiSeq System, the amplified TCR beta libraries were sequenced as 87-base-pair reads. The study's own analysis went as follows. In a later analysis, some 80 million unique TCR beta chains were counted across the roughly 670 repertoires, and around 10 million of these chains were shared by at least two donors. To remove PCR and sequencing errors, raw reads were error-corrected and collapsed into unique sequences using a nearest-neighbor algorithm that merged closely related sequences. To assign V, D and J gene segments, CDR3 sequences were aligned to IMGT reference sequences. For a sequence to be retained, a match of at least six nucleotides to both a V gene segment and a J gene segment was required. A rearrangement counted as productive if the CDR3 had no stop codons and remained in frame with V and J, and every other rearrangement counted as non-productive. Following IMGT convention, CDR3 was defined as the stretch from the second conserved V-encoded cysteine to the conserved J-encoded phenylalanine. The earlier analysis of a few hundred of the donors excluded sequences that lacked an unambiguous match to a single V gene segment. An earlier analysis of a few hundred of the donors classified V segments as functional when productive rearrangements were above 56.7% and as segregating when the standard deviation between donors was above 5%. A statistical classification framework was developed to diagnose cytomegalovirus status using the catalog of TCR beta chain sequences. In a later analysis, V and J genes were assigned by comparing TCR nucleotide sequences against IMGT/GENE-DB human TR gene sequences. In a later analysis, CDR3 sequences and most-parsimonious VDJ recombination scenarios were assigned using the TCRdist pipeline. A later analysis defined each TCR beta chain by its CDR3 amino acid sequence plus V-gene family, and excluded reads lacking a unique V-gene family. As a way to deal with suspected cross-contamination and a sequencing artifact, a later analysis dropped hundreds of nucleotide sequences that were highly shared and had low generation probability. For each public chain, a later analysis derived a clonal expansion index from normalized ranks of inferred template counts within each repertoire. Generation probabilities in a later analysis came from a VDJ recombination model fitted to out-of-frame rearrangements, and those results were checked against IGoR. In a later analysis, hypergeometric tests were used to score TCR-TCR, TCR-HLA and TCR-CMV co-occurrence, with a repertoire-size bias correction applied to TCR pairs. False discovery rates were estimated in a later analysis by permuting HLA or CMV assignments 20 times. In a later analysis, co-occurring TCRs were grouped using DBSCAN, with TCRdist sequence similarity added in when clustering inside HLA-allele-positive subsets. Repertoires with fewer than 30,000 or more than 120,000 public chains, plus five repertoires with anomalous nucleotide sharing, were excluded from co-occurrence clustering. TCRdb limited this immuneACCESS table to in-frame rearrangements with V and J called. A share of clones is missing; checked studies link under half to unresolved V genes, and the rest is unexplained. That table supplies the V and J calls and clone size; D and trimming were determined from the DNA. In this sample the table shows approximately 200,000 clones, less than 85% of which occur a single time. Approximately 0.22% of the sample is taken by the ten largest.

The specimen sequenced was PBMCs. This chain joins TRBV10-1 to TRBJ2-7, and 7 junctional nucleotides match TRBD1. This clonotype was obtained from a girl under 10 years old in good health and CMV-seronegative. In nucleotides, the sequence is TGCGCCAGCAGTGCGATGACAGGGTCTCGGGAGCAGTACTTC. It codes for CASSAMTGSREQYF.